The next 20 T cell receptor beta chains were all read from a single sample in a study of blood T cells in healthy people across ages. PCR was performed a second time for about 7 to 12 cycles using a sample-barcoded 5' primer and a J-beta primer mix. Using its own MiXCR run on the 5' RACE reads, TCRdb lists one record per CDR3 protein. The sample lists fewer than 2,000,000 distinct CDR3 sequences, about 39% occurring once. The source material was blood. These receptors were obtained from a human donor in good health.

This clonotype was detected a few times. The chain joins TRBV15 to TRBJ2-4, with 9 bases lining up with TRBD2. CDR1 and CDR2 (germline): LNHNV, YYDKDF (reference sequence). The J segment lost 14 bases and the V segment lost 0 bases, leaving 14 bases of the junction unmatched. CDR3 length: 16 amino acids. CDR3 loop: CATSREVAGAPPRKYF. In nucleotides, the CDR3 is TGTGCCACCAGCAGAGAGGTAGCGGGGGCCCCTCCTCGAAAGTACTTC.

The chain links TRBV10-3 to TRBJ2-7; TRBD1 agrees at 9 bases. This CDR3 has 15 amino acids. V lost 9 bases to trimming and J lost 3 bases; unmatched junction nucleotides: 12. Germline-derived CDR1 and CDR2 are ENHRY and SYGVKD. CDR3 DNA sequence: TGTGCCATTCGAGATGCCGGGACAGGGATCTACGAGCAGTACTTC. Protein product: CAIRDAGTGIYEQYF.

This clonotype is a singleton in its sample. The DNA is omitted, as the CDR3 cannot be located on it reliably, and the CDR3 follows TCRdb's listing. CDR3 in amino acids: CASSVGDGASYEQNF. J is TRBJ2-7 and V is TRBV9; the D call in the table, TRBD1, was not verified against the DNA. The CDR3 is 15 amino acids long, termini counted. The germline CDR1 and CDR2 sequences are SGDLS and YYNGEE.

V usage is TRBV2 and J usage is TRBJ2-3, with TRBD2 identical over 8 bases. Trimming removed 9 bases from V and 0 bases from J; junction bases left unmatched: 5. CDR3 length: 14 amino acids. Germline CDR1 is SNHLY and CDR2 is FYNNEI. CDR3 in amino acids: CARDSGDSTDTQYF. CDR3 in DNA: TGTGCCAGGGATAGCGGGGATAGCACAGATACGCAGTATTTT. Full variable domain (missing parts from reference TRBV2 and TRBJ2-3): EPEVTQTPSHQVTQMGQEVILRCVPISNHLYFYWYRQILGQKVEFLVSFYNNEISEKSEIFDDQFSVERPDGSNFTLKIRSTKLEDSAMYFCARDSGDSTDTQYFGPGTRLTVL.

This chain connects TRBV15 to TRBJ1-2; 7 bases align to TRBD1. CDR3 length equals 15 residues. From germline, CDR1 is LNHNV and CDR2 YYDKDF (reference sequence). Trimming took 3 bases from V and 6 from J; bases not matched to a gene: 10. This CDR3 is CATSSHRGALDGYTF. The CDR3 coding sequence is TGTGCCACCAGCAGTCACAGGGGAGCCCTCGATGGCTACACCTTC.

As concerns this clonotype: Possible read error: a much larger clone is one base away. The rearrangement links TRBV28 to TRBJ2-1; D assignment may be TRBD1 or TRBD2 (7 bases each). CDR1 is MDHEN, CDR2 SYDVKM, per germline. This CDR3 has 13 amino acids. CDR3 region: CTSRGGAYNEQFF. The CDR3 DNA follows: TGTACCAGCAGGGGGGGGGCCTACAATGAGCAGTTCTTC.

The chain uses TRBV7-3 and TRBJ2-7; 9 nucleotides match TRBD1. In germline, CDR1 is SGHTA, CDR2 FQGTGA. Trimming cost V 2 bases and J 5 bases; bases outside gene matches: 10. The CDR3 is made up of 16 amino acids. The CDR3 here is CASSLYPGDREDEQYF. The CDR3 bases are TGTGCCAGCAGCTTATATCCTGGGGACAGGGAGGACGAGCAGTACTTC.

The chain is built from TRBV12-5 and TRBJ2-1; D tentatively fits TRBD1 or TRBD2 (6 bases each). The CDR3 runs 10 residues. V lost 11 bases to trimming and J lost 11 bases, with 13 bases between them. Germline V gene sequence: CDR1 LGHNT, CDR2 FRNRAP. The CDR3 here is CAALRDKQFF. Here the CDR3 DNA reads TGTGCTGCCTTGCGGGACAAGCAGTTCTTC.

The rearrangement uses TRBV12-3 or TRBV12-4 and TRBJ2-3; 9 bases line up with TRBD2. V dropped 5 bases and J dropped 3; count of bases not matched to a gene: 9. The CDR3 is 16 residues long. Here the CDR3 reads CASSPLTSGPTDTQYF. In DNA form, the CDR3 reads TGTGCCAGCAGTCCTCTTACTAGCGGGCCAACAGATACGCAGTATTTT.

This clonotype was seen just once. V and J are TRBV12-3 or TRBV12-4 and TRBJ1-2, with 7 bases matching TRBD1. The V and J ends lost 7 bases and 7 bases, in that order; junction bases with no gene match: 12. The CDR3 covers 14 residues. The CDR3 sequence: CASKGTVPEGGYTF. As DNA, the CDR3 is TGTGCCAGCAAGGGGACAGTCCCGGAGGGTGGCTACACCTTC.

In the case of this clonotype: At one end, the junction sequence differs from germline, possibly due to a read error. This sequence joins TRBV18 and TRBJ2-1; possible D gene TRBD1, 6 bases. This CDR3 contains 14 residues. Per germline, CDR1 KGHSH and CDR2 LQKENI. The CDR3 DNA is TGTGTCAGCTCACCCCTGTCAGGGGCAGAGACCCAGTTCTTC. It specifies CVSSPLSGAETQFF.

This clonotype was observed a handful of times. The chain couples TRBV6-1 to TRBJ2-1, with 7 bases lining up with TRBD2. Germline V CDR1 and CDR2: MNHNS, SASEGT. This CDR3 contains 13 residues. V was pared by 3 bases and J by 7 bases, with 3 bases of the junction left unmatched. CDR3 sequence (DNA): TGTGCCAGCAGTGAGGGGGGGATTAATGAGCAGTTCTTC. The encoded protein is CASSEGGINEQFF.

This clonotype showed up just a few times. CDR3 loop: CASSQEPGQSEQYF. CDR3 DNA sequence: TGTGCCAGCAGCCAAGAACCGGGACAGAGCGAGCAGTACTTC. The rearrangement uses TRBV4-2 and TRBJ2-7, with 7 bases aligning to TRBD1. Trimming took 0 bases from V and 6 from J; bases not matched to a gene: 5. The CDR3 sequence is 14 residues long. CDR1 LGHNA and CDR2 YNFKEQ come from the germline V gene.

The chain employs TRBV10-3 and TRBJ1-2; tentatively, D is TRBD1 (5 bases). V shed 11 bases and J shed 4 bases, with 20 bases lying between them. The CDR3 is 14 amino acids. Germline V gives CDR1 ENHRY, CDR2 SYGVKD. CDR3: CAARGEGNPYGYTF. CDR3 coding DNA: TGTGCCGCCCGGGGGGAGGGGAACCCCTATGGCTACACCTTC.

The chain recombines TRBV6-6 with TRBJ1-5; D uncertain. The CDR3 has 15 residues. The V end was cut by 3 bases, the J end by 0 bases, with 9 bases between. CDR1 and CDR2 (germline): MNHNY, SVGAGI (reference sequence). The CDR3 coding sequence is TGTGCCAGCAGTTATGCACAGAATAGCAATCAGCCCCAGCATTTT. Its translation: CASSYAQNSNQPQHF.

A word on this clonotype: The junction differs from germline at one of its ends, possibly a read error. The V and J genes are TRBV15 and TRBJ2-5; D tentatively fits TRBD1 or TRBD2 (5 bases each). Gene TRBJ2-7 matches the end of the DNA better, so the J call may be wrong. The germline V gene has CDR1 LNHNV and CDR2 YYDKDF (reference sequence). The CDR3 is made up of 15 amino acids. The DNA of the CDR3 is TGTGCCACCAGCAGAGCCCCAGGGACCTCCCACGAGCAGTACTTC. Protein sequence: CATSRAPGTSHEQYF.

The chain has TRBV25-1 and TRBJ2-7; the D gene is possibly TRBD1 (5 bases). CDR3 length: 13 residues. V lost 10 bases to trimming and J lost 1 base, with 14 bases between them. The germline CDR1 and CDR2 sequences are MGHDK and SYGVNS. CDR3 sequence (DNA): TGTGCCACCCTAACGACAGAATCCTACGAGCAGTACTTC. It is translated as CATLTTESYEQYF.

V and J are TRBV20-1 and TRBJ1-2; no reliable D call. The V and J ends lost 2 bases and 8 bases respectively, with 15 bases between them. The germline CDR1 and CDR2 sequences are DFQATT and SNEGSKA (reference sequence). The CDR3 totals 13 residues. The CDR3, as DNA: TGCAGTGCTAGAATGGCGGAGAGAGACGGCTACACCTTC. It codes for CSARMAERDGYTF.

Concerning this clonotype: The germline gene is not matched at one end of the junction; a read error may be the cause. The chain's CDR3 is CASSLGDSSYNEQCF. The CDR3 DNA is TGCGCCAGCAGCCTGGGGGACAGTTCCTACAATGAGCAGTGCTTC. The chain uses TRBV5-1 and TRBJ2-1, with 7 bases identical to TRBD1. CDR1 and CDR2 (germline): SGHRS, YFSETQ. This CDR3 contains 15 residues. Combining the CDR3 with reference TRBV5-1 and TRBJ2-1 gives the whole variable domain KAGVTQTPRYLIKTRGQQVTLSCSPISGHRSVSWYQQTPGQGLQFLFEYFSETQRNKGNFPGRFSGRQFSNSRSEMNVSTLELGDSALYLCASSLGDSSYNEQCFGPGTRLTVL.

Turning to this clonotype: A single base separates this from a much larger clone, so it may be a read error. J is TRBJ2-5 and V is TRBV20-1, with D perhaps TRBD2 (6 bases). Germline CDR1 is DFQATT and CDR2 is SNEGSKA (reference sequence). Trimming took 5 bases from V and 11 from J, leaving 27 bases between them. The CDR3 covers 15 residues. CDR3 sequence reads: CSAETGTRSSNEQYF. Here the CDR3 DNA reads TGCAGTGCTGAGACCGGGACTCGAAGCTCCAATGAGCAGTACTTC.